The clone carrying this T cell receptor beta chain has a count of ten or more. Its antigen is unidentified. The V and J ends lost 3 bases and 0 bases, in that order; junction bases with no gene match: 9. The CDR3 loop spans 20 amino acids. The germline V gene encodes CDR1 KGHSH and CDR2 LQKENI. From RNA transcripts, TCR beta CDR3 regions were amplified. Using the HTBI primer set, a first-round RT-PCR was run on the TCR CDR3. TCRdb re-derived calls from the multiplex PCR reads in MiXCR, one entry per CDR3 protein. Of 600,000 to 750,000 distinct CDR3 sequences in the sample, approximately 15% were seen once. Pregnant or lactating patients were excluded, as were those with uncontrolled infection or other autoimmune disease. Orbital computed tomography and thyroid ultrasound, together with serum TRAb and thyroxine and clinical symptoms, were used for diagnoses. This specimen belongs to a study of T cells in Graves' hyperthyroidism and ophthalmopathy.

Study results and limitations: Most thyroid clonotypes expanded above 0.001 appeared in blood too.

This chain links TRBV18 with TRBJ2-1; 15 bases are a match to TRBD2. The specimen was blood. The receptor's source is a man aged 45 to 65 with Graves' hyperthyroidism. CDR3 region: CASSPTGLAGGLSSYNEQFF. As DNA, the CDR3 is TGTGCCAGCTCACCCACCGGACTAGCGGGAGGGTTGAGCTCCTACAATGAGCAGTTCTTC. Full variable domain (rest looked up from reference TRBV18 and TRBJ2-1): NAGVMQNPRHLVRRRGQEARLRCSPMKGHSHVYWYRQLPEEGLKFMVYLQKENIIDESGMPKERFSAEFPKEGPSILRIQQVVRGDSAAYFCASSPTGLAGGLSSYNEQFFGPGTRLTVL.